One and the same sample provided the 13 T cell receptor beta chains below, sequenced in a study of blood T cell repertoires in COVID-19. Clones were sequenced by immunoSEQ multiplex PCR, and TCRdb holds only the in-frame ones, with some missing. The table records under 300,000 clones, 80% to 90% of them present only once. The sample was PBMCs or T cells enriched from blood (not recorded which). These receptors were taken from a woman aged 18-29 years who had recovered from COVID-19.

This chain's CDR3 is CASREVATGLNYGYTF. DNA for the CDR3: TGTGCCAGTCGAGAGGTCGCGACAGGGTTGAACTATGGCTACACCTTC. The chain combines TRBV19 with TRBJ1-2; 7 bases map to TRBD1. V lost 8 bases to trimming and J lost 2 bases; unmatched junction nucleotides: 14. The CDR3 is 16 amino acids. In germline, CDR1 is LNHDA, CDR2 SQIVND (reference sequence).

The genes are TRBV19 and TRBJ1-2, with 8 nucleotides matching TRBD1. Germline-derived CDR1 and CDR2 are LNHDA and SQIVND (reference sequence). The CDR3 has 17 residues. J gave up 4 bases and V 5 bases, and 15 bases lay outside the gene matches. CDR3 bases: TGTGCCAGTAGTCTCCTACCGGGACAGGCAGTCGCCTATGGCTACACCTTC. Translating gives CASSLLPGQAVAYGYTF.

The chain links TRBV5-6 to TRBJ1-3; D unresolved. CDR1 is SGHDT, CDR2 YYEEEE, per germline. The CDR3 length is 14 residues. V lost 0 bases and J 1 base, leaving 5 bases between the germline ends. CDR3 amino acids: CASSLVASGNTIYF. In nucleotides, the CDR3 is TGTGCCAGCAGCTTGGTAGCGTCTGGAAACACCATATATTTT.

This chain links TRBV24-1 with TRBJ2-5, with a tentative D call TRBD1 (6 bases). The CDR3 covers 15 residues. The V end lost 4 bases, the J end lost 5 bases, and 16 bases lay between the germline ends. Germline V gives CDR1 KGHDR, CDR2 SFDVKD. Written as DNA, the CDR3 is TGTGCCACCAGTGACGCCGGGACCCAGGGGGAGACCCAGTACTTC. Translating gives CATSDAGTQGETQYF.

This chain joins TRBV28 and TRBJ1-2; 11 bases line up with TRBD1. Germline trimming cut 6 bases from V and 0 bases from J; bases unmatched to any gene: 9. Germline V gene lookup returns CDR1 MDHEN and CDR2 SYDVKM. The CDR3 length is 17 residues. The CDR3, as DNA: TGTGCCAGCAGGGGGACAGGGGGTTCCAAGGCTAACTATGGCTACACCTTC. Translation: CASRGTGGSKANYGYTF.

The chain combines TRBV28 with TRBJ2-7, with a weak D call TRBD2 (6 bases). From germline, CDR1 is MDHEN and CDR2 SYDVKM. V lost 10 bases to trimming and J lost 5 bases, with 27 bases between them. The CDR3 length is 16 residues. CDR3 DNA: TGTGCCACCCGGGCTTCTATGCGGGGACCAGTCGACGAGCAGTACTTC. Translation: CATRASMRGPVDEQYF.

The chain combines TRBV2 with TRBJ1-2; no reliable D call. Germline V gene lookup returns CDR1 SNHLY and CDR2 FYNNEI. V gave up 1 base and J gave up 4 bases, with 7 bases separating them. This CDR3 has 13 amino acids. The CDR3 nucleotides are TGTGCCAGCAGTGAAGGACCGGGCTATGGCTACACCTTC. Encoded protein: CASSEGPGYGYTF.

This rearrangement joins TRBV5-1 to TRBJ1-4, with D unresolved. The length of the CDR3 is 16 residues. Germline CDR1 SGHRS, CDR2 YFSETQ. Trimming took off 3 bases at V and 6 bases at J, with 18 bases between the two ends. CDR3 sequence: CASSWGAGPWDEKLFF. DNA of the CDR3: TGCGCCAGCAGCTGGGGAGCAGGACCCTGGGATGAAAAACTGTTTTTT.

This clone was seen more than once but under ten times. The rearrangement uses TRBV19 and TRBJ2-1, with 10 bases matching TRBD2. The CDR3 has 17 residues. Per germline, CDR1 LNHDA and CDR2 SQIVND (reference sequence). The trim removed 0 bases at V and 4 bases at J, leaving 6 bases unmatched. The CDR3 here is CASSIDRASGGYNEQFF. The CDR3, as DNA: TGTGCCAGTAGTATAGATAGGGCTAGCGGGGGTTACAATGAGCAGTTCTTC.

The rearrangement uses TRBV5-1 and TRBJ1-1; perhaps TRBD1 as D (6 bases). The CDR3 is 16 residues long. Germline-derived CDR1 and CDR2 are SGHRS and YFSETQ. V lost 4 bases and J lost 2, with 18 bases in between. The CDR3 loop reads CASSRGTLASNTEAFF. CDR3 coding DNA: TGCGCCAGCAGCAGGGGGACATTAGCCTCTAACACTGAAGCTTTCTTT.

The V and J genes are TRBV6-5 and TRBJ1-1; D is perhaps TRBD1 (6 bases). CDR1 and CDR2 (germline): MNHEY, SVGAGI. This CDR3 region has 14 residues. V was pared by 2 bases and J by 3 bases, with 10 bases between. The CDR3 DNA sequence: TGTGCCAGCAGTTACGGGGGCGGGTACACTGAAGCTTTCTTT. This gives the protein CASSYGGGYTEAFF.

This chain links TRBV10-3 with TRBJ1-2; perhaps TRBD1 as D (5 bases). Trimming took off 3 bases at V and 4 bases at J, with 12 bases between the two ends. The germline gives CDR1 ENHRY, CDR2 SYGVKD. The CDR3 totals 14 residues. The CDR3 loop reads CAISETTALYGYTF. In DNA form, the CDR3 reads TGTGCCATCAGTGAAACGACAGCCCTCTATGGCTACACCTTC.

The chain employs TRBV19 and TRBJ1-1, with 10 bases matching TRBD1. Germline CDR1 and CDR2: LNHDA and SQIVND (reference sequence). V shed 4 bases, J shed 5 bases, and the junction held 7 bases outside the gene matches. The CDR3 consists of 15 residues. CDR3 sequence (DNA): TGTGCCAGTAGTACCCGGGACAGGGGAGATACTGAAGCTTTCTTT. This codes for CASSTRDRGDTEAFF.